Presented here are 24 T cell receptor beta chains from one specimen sequenced in a study of T cell responses to AZD1222 COVID-19 vaccine. Measured with immunoSEQ multiplex PCR; TCRdb has only the in-frame clones, and not every one. The table has 99,000 or so clones, around nine tenths seen once. The sequencing here drew on peripheral blood, taken 28 days after the second dose of the MenACWY control vaccine. These receptors originate from an adult who received the MenACWY meningococcal vaccine as a control.

In nucleotides, the CDR3 is TGTGCCACCAGTGATTTTACAGGCTTGAATCAGCCCCAGCATTTT. Amino acid sequence: CATSDFTGLNQPQHF. The chain is built from TRBV24-1 and TRBJ1-5; tentative D call: TRBD1 (5 bases). Germline CDR1 reads KGHDR; CDR2 reads SFDVKD. The V end was cut by 1 base, the J end by 4 bases, with 10 bases between. This CDR3 is 15 amino acids long.

The chain couples TRBV29-1 to TRBJ2-2; perhaps TRBD1 as D (6 bases). Germline CDR1 is SQVTM and CDR2 is ANQGSEA. V was cut by 3 bases and J by 4 bases, with 18 bases left in between. This CDR3 has 16 amino acids. CDR3: CSVESSQGTFTGELFF. Here the CDR3 DNA reads TGCAGCGTTGAGAGTTCTCAGGGGACATTCACCGGGGAGCTGTTTTTT.

The CDR3 nucleotides read TGTGCCAGCAGTTTAGGAACAGTGAACACCGGGGAGCTGTTTTTT. Amino acid sequence: CASSLGTVNTGELFF. The chain recombines TRBV27 with TRBJ2-2, with D unresolved. The CDR3 has 15 amino acids. Germline CDR1 and CDR2: MNHEY and SMNVEV (reference sequence). V shed 2 bases and J shed 1 base, with 8 bases lying between them.

The chain links TRBV6-9 to TRBJ2-7; no reliable D call. The CDR3 contains 15 residues. Germline CDR1 MNHGY, CDR2 SVAAGI. Trimming removed 2 bases at V and 2 bases at J, with 13 bases between. The CDR3 protein is CASSYKVQPAYEQYF. The CDR3 DNA reads as TGTGCCAGCAGTTATAAAGTACAACCAGCCTACGAGCAGTACTTC.

The J gene is TRBJ1-2, the V gene TRBV7-9, with D perhaps matching TRBD1 (5 bases). The germline V and J ends were trimmed by 5 bases and 5 bases, with 9 bases remaining between them. The CDR3 loop spans 12 amino acids. The germline CDR1 and CDR2 sequences are SEHNR and FQNEAQ (reference sequence). CDR3: CASSPDTYGYTF. DNA of the CDR3: TGTGCCAGCAGCCCGGACACATATGGCTACACCTTC.

This chain joins TRBV7-8 and TRBJ2-5, with 8 bases matching TRBD2. The CDR3 has 14 residues. Germline V lookup: CDR1 SGHVS, CDR2 FQNEAQ. The V gene end was trimmed by 5 bases and the J gene end by 4 bases; junction bases not matched to a gene: 6. CDR3 coding DNA: TGTGCCAGCAGCCCCTCCACTAGCGGAGAGACCCAGTACTTC. Translation gives CASSPSTSGETQYF.

The gene calls are TRBV10-2 and TRBJ2-7, with D perhaps matching TRBD1 (6 bases). CDR1 and CDR2 (germline): WSHSY, SAAADI. CDR3 length: 14 amino acids. V shed 7 bases and J shed 2 bases, with 15 bases lying between them. This chain's CDR3 is CASTLGAGAYEQYF. In DNA, the CDR3 is TGCGCCAGCACCCTGGGAGCAGGGGCCTACGAGCAGTACTTC.

The chain has TRBV7-2 and TRBJ2-5, with 7 positions matching TRBD1. V lost 0 bases to trimming and J lost 4 bases; unmatched junction nucleotides: 2. This CDR3 has 14 amino acids. Germline loops: CDR1 SGHTA, CDR2 FQGNSA. The CDR3 loop reads CASSLAGGTETQYF. CDR3 bases: TGTGCCAGCAGCTTAGCAGGGGGCACAGAGACCCAGTACTTC. Together with reference TRBV7-2 and TRBJ2-5, the CDR3 gives the full variable domain: GAGVSQSPSNKVTEKGKDVELRCDPISGHTALYWYRQSLGQGLEFLIYFQGNSAPDKSGLPSDRFSAERTGGSVSTLTIQRTQQEDSAVYLCASSLAGGTETQYFGPGTRLLVL.

The gene calls are TRBV12-3 or TRBV12-4 and TRBJ1-2, with D hard to call. Trimming removed 3 bases at V and 3 bases at J, with 5 bases between. This CDR3 is 12 amino acids long. In DNA, the CDR3 is TGTGCCAGCAGTTTTAGGGACTATGGCTACACCTTC. Protein product: CASSFRDYGYTF.

The genes are TRBV25-1 and TRBJ1-2, with D tentatively TRBD1 (5 bases). The CDR3 has 15 residues. Per the germline V gene, CDR1 is MGHDK and CDR2 is SYGVNS. The germline V and J ends were trimmed by 0 bases and 3 bases, with 11 bases remaining between them. CDR3 in DNA: TGTGCCAGCAGTGAATATGGTCCAGGGCACTATGGCTACACCTTC. Translated: CASSEYGPGHYGYTF.

This rearrangement joins TRBV5-6 to TRBJ1-5; 8 nucleotides align to TRBD1. This CDR3 contains 15 residues. From germline, CDR1 is SGHDT and CDR2 YYEEEE. V trimming: 3 bases; J trimming: 5 bases; junction bases outside the gene matches: 7. CDR3 sequence reads: CASSWQGAKDQPQHF. The CDR3 coding sequence is TGTGCCAGCAGCTGGCAGGGGGCCAAGGATCAGCCCCAGCATTTT.

The J gene is TRBJ2-3, the V gene TRBV6-4; TRBD2 matches 11 bases. Germline V gene lookup returns CDR1 MRHNA and CDR2 SNTAGT. V dropped 0 bases and J dropped 3; count of bases not matched to a gene: 2. This CDR3 has 16 amino acids. The CDR3 loop is CASSDSLAGGTDTQYF. For the CDR3, the DNA is TGTGCCAGCAGTGACTCCCTAGCGGGGGGAACAGATACGCAGTATTTT.

The gene calls are TRBV12-2 and TRBJ2-7; the table's D gene call, TRBD1, was not cross checked with the DNA. TRBV12-2 is listed as a pseudogene. The CDR3 consists of 16 residues. For the CDR3, the DNA is TGTGCAAGTCGCTTCTTACCGGGACATAACTGCGACGAGCAGTACTTC. Translation: CASRFLPGHNCDEQYF.

The rearrangement uses TRBV9 and TRBJ2-1; TRBD1 agrees at 10 bases. The CDR3 runs to 18 residues. Looked up from germline, CDR1 is SGDLS and CDR2 is YYNGEE. V lost 4 bases to trimming and J lost 0 bases; unmatched junction nucleotides: 10. The DNA for the CDR3 is TGTGCCAGCAGCTTTACCGGGACAGGGGCCATCTCCTACAATGAGCAGTTCTTC. Residues: CASSFTGTGAISYNEQFF. Together with reference TRBV9 and TRBJ2-1, the CDR3 gives the full variable domain: DSGVTQTPKHLITATGQRVTLRCSPRSGDLSVYWYQQSLDQGLQFLIQYYNGEERAKGNILERFSAQQFPDLHSELNLSSLELGDSALYFCASSFTGTGAISYNEQFFGPGTRLTVL.

The genes are TRBV5-1 and TRBJ2-1; 8 bases map to TRBD2. CDR3 length: 15 residues. Trimming took 0 bases from V and 7 from J; bases not matched to a gene: 6. Germline V gives CDR1 SGHRS, CDR2 YFSETQ. This CDR3 is CASSLVGASGNEQFF. CDR3 DNA sequence: TGCGCCAGCAGCTTGGTCGGCGCTAGCGGGAATGAGCAGTTCTTC.

CDR3 region: CASSQQVVVGNEQFF. The CDR3 bases are TGCGCCAGCAGCCAACAGGTCGTCGTGGGGAATGAGCAGTTCTTC. The chain links TRBV4-1 to TRBJ2-1; D is ambiguous. Germline loops: CDR1 MGHRA, CDR2 YSYEKL. V lost 2 bases and J lost 7, with 15 bases in between. The CDR3 is 15 residues long.

V usage is TRBV6-1 and J usage is TRBJ2-3; TRBD2 aligns across 10 bases. Losses at the gene ends were 3 bases for V and 0 bases for J; bases not matched to a gene: 9. This CDR3 spans 18 amino acids. From germline, CDR1 is MNHNS and CDR2 SASEGT. The CDR3, as DNA: TGTGCCAGCAGTGATTGGGGAGCGGGGGGGCCGAGCACAGATACGCAGTATTTT. This translates into CASSDWGAGGPSTDTQYF.

J is TRBJ1-6 and V is TRBV25-1; 9 bases agree with TRBD1. The junction had 2 bases not matched to a gene; V was cut back by 0 bases and J by 8 bases. The CDR3 sequence is 15 residues long. Germline V gene lookup returns CDR1 MGHDK and CDR2 SYGVNS. The CDR3 protein is CASSEYTGGDSPLHF. In DNA form, the CDR3 reads TGTGCCAGCAGTGAATACACAGGGGGCGATTCACCCCTCCACTTT.

CDR3 DNA sequence: TGTGCCAGCAGCTTGAACAGGGACACTGAAGCTTTCTTT. It yields the protein CASSLNRDTEAFF. V gene TRBV5-4 combines with J gene TRBJ1-1; D may be TRBD1 (6 bases). Germline V gene lookup returns CDR1 SGHNT and CDR2 YYREEE (reference sequence). The CDR3 contains 13 residues. V was pared by 1 base and J by 3 bases, with 7 bases between.

The chain uses TRBV7-6 and TRBJ1-1; 8 bases are a match to TRBD1. Germline CDR1 SGHVS, CDR2 FNYEAQ. V lost 4 bases to trimming and J lost 9 bases; unmatched junction nucleotides: 7. The CDR3 has 13 amino acids. The CDR3: CASSSSGGNKAFF. The CDR3 DNA is TGTGCCAGCAGCTCCTCAGGGGGCAACAAAGCTTTCTTT.

The chain couples TRBV5-1 to TRBJ1-1; no firm D call. The CDR3 spans 16 residues. Germline V lookup: CDR1 SGHRS, CDR2 YFSETQ. Trimming left V 1 base short and J 0 bases short, with 13 bases between. The CDR3 protein is CASSLTYQGLNTEAFF. CDR3 in DNA: TGCGCCAGCAGCTTGACATACCAAGGGTTGAACACTGAAGCTTTCTTT.

The CDR3 nucleotides read TGTGCCAGCGGAACAGGGGCACGGTATGGCTACACCTTC. Protein product: CASGTGARYGYTF. V is TRBV6-5 and J is TRBJ1-2; 7 positions match TRBD1. Losses at the gene ends were 8 bases for V and 5 bases for J; bases not matched to a gene: 8. Germline V lookup: CDR1 MNHEY, CDR2 SVGAGI. This CDR3 has 13 residues.

This rearrangement joins TRBV7-2 to TRBJ2-5, with 9 bases lining up with TRBD1. Germline-derived CDR1 and CDR2 are SGHTA and FQGNSA. The J segment lost 5 bases and the V segment lost 1 base, leaving 5 bases of the junction unmatched. The CDR3 spans 15 residues. CDR3 loop: CASSLGGTGYETQYF. For the CDR3, the DNA is TGTGCCAGCAGCTTAGGGGGGACAGGGTACGAGACCCAGTACTTC.

V is TRBV12-3 or TRBV12-4 and J is TRBJ1-1; maybe TRBD1 (5 bases). The CDR3 extends over 13 amino acids. Trimming removed 5 bases from V and 1 base from J, with 8 bases in between. CDR3 amino acids: CASSRQQNTEAFF. As DNA, the CDR3 is TGTGCCAGCAGTAGACAGCAGAACACTGAAGCTTTCTTT.